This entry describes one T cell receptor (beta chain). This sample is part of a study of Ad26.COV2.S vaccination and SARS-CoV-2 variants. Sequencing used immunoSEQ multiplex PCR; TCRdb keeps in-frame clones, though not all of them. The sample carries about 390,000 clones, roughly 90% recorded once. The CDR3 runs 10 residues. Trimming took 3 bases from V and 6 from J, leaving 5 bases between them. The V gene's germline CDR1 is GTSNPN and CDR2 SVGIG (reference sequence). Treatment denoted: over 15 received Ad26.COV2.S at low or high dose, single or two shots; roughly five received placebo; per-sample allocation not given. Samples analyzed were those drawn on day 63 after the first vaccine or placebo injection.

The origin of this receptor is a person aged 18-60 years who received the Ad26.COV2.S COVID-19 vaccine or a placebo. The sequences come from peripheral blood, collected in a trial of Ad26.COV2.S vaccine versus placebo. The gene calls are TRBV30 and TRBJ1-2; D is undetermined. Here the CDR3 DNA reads TGTGCCTGGAGAGGTAATGGCTACACCTTC. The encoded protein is CAWRGNGYTF.